Given below is one T cell receptor beta chain in context. The antigen remains unidentified. Documented time point: persistent/refractory GD, antithyroid drugs over 5 years with positive TRAb. PBMC RNA was the source of the TCR library. Library construction for TCR beta used iRepertoire HTBI primers and Arm-PCR of CDR3 regions. TCRdb itself ran the multiplex PCR reads through MiXCR, one entry per CDR3 protein. This sample carries 600,000 to 800,000 distinct CDR3 sequences, about 32% of them seen once, and the ten largest clones take 40% to 50%. These data originate in a study of regulatory T cells in long-lasting Graves disease. Study findings and constraints: Persistent patients had more shared public clonotypes (fewer than 3,000) than new patients (approximately 970). Persistent Graves' patients showed less TCR diversity than newly diagnosed ones. Limited samples may have lowered accuracy. Persistent cases favored TRBV28, TRBJ1-2 and TRBJ2-5.

Deletions cut 3 bases from V and 5 bases from J, with 7 bases between. The CDR3 is made up of 13 amino acids. CDR1 LNHDA and CDR2 SQIVND come from the germline V gene (reference sequence). The sequence came from a female donor with Graves disease. Sequenced here: peripheral blood mononuclear cells (PBMCs), sampled when the disease was refractory, from a patient treated with antithyroid drugs. The chain joins TRBV19 to TRBJ1-4; D is unresolved. The CDR3 here is CASSISRNEKLFF. The DNA for the CDR3 is TGTGCCAGTAGTATCTCACGGAATGAAAAACTGTTTTTT.